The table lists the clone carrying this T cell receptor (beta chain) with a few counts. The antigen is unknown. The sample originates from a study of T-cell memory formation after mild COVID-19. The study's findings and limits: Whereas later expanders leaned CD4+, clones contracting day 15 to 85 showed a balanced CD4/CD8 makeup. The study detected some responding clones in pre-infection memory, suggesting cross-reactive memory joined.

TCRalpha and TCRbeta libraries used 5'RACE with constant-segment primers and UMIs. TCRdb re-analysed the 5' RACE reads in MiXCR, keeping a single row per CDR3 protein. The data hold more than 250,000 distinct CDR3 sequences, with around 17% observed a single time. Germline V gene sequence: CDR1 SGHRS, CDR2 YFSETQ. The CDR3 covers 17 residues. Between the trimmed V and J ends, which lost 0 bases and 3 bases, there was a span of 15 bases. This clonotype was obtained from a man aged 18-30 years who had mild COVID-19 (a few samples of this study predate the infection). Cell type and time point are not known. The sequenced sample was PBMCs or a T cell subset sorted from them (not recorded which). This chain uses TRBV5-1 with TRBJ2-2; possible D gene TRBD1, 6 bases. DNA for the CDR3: TGCGCCAGCAGCTTGGCCCAGGGGCAGCTAGACACCGGGGAGCTGTTTTTT. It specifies CASSLAQGQLDTGELFF. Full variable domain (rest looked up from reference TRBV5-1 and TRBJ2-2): KAGVTQTPRYLIKTRGQQVTLSCSPISGHRSVSWYQQTPGQGLQFLFEYFSETQRNKGNFPGRFSGRQFSNSRSEMNVSTLELGDSALYLCASSLAQGQLDTGELFFGEGSRLTVL.